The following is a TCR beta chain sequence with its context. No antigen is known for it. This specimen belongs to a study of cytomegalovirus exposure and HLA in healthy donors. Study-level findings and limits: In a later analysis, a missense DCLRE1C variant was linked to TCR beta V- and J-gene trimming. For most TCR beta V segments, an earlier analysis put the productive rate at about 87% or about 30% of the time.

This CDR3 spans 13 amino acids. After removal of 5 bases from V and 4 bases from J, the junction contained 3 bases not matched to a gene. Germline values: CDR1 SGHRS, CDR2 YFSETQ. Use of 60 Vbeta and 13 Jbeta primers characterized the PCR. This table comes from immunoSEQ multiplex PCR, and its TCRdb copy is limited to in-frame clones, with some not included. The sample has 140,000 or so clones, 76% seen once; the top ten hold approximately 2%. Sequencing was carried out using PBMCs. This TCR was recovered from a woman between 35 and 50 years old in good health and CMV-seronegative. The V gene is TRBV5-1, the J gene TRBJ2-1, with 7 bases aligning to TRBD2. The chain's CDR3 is CASRGEGYNEQFF. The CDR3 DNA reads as TGCGCCAGCAGGGGGGAGGGGTACAATGAGCAGTTCTTC. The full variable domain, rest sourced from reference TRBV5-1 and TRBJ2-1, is KAGVTQTPRYLIKTRGQQVTLSCSPISGHRSVSWYQQTPGQGLQFLFEYFSETQRNKGNFPGRFSGRQFSNSRSEMNVSTLELGDSALYLCASRGEGYNEQFFGPGTRLTVL.